This T cell receptor beta chain was documented in a study of blood T cells in healthy people across ages. The study, taken as a whole, reports: The CMV status of each donor remained undetermined, and this could have confounded shifts in expanded clonotypes. A greater number of naive CD4+ cells and higher diversity distinguished long-lived donors from aged donors. Diversity estimates from one million T cells were considered underestimates. Age advanced and TCR beta diversity per million T cells fell, roughly linearly.

Remarks on this clonotype: Its antigen is not identified.

Deletions cut 0 bases from V and 3 bases from J, with 12 bases between. Per the germline V gene, CDR1 is SGHRS and CDR2 is YFSETQ. There are 15 residues in the CDR3. Using a J-beta primer mix together with a sample-barcoded 5' primer, a second PCR was run for roughly 7 to 12 cycles. A single record per CDR3 protein comes from TCRdb applying MiXCR to the 5' RACE reads. The table lists about 1.5 million distinct CDR3 sequences, 40% to 45% of them singletons. The TCR originated in a woman aged 18-29 years in good health. The sequenced sample was blood. The rearrangement joins TRBV5-1 to TRBJ1-2; D not resolved. CDR3 sequence (DNA): TGCGCCAGCAGCTTGGCTCCAGGTCTTGACTATGGCTACACCTTC. Protein product: CASSLAPGLDYGYTF. The full variable domain, with the rest looked up from reference TRBV5-1 and TRBJ1-2, is KAGVTQTPRYLIKTRGQQVTLSCSPISGHRSVSWYQQTPGQGLQFLFEYFSETQRNKGNFPGRFSGRQFSNSRSEMNVSTLELGDSALYLCASSLAPGLDYGYTFGSGTRLTVV.